These T cell receptor beta chains were read from a single sample in a study of control samples from healthy donors and cancer patients. Clones were sequenced by immunoSEQ multiplex PCR, and TCRdb holds only the in-frame ones, with some missing. The sample shows nearly 200,000 clones, over 80% of them seen only once. The sample taken for sequencing was blood. These TCRs come from a man in his thirties or forties in good health. Both conserved end residues are part of each CDR3. The D gene is left open where the match is weak. Clone size is shown for a subset of rows, as once, few, many or a class of expanded clone.

CDR3aa	CDR3nt	d_gene	j_gene	abundance	v_gene
CASHNTGSNAGELFF	TGCGCCAGCCATAATACAGGGAGTAACGCCGGGGAGCTGTTTTTT	-	TRBJ2-2	-	TRBV5-1
CASSYASPSGANVLTF	TGTGCCAGCAGTTACGCTTCCCCGTCTGGGGCCAACGTCCTGACTTTC	-	TRBJ2-6	once	TRBV6-5
CATSVPSGGRADTQYF	TGTGCCACCAGTGTACCTAGCGGGGGGCGGGCAGATACGCAGTATTTT	TRBD2	TRBJ2-3	-	TRBV24-1
CASSLGSEQYF	TGTGCCAGCAGCTTAGGGAGCGAGCAGTACTTC	-	TRBJ2-7	-	TRBV11-2
CASSWEGQARRMNTEAFF	TGTGCCAGCAGCTGGGAGGGCCAGGCCCGGCGGATGAACACTGAAGCTTTCTTT	-	TRBJ1-1	-	TRBV5-4
CASSPRTTALSRTEAFF	TGTGCCAGCTCACCACGTACTACAGCTCTAAGCAGGACTGAAGCTTTCTTT	-	TRBJ1-1	-	TRBV18
CASSHLGAYTDTQYF	TGTGCCAGCAGTCATCTTGGGGCCTACACAGATACGCAGTATTTT	-	TRBJ2-3	-	TRBV6-6
CASSYKGLRTDTQYF	TGTGCCAGCAGCTATAAGGGGCTACGCACAGATACGCAGTATTTT	-	TRBJ2-3	-	TRBV11-3
CASSASGTGFSEQYF	TGTGCCAGCAGTGCCTCCGGGACAGGATTCAGCGAGCAGTACTTC	TRBD1	TRBJ2-7	once	TRBV25-1
CAWSVGGPGNTIYF	TGTGCCTGGAGTGTAGGGGGCCCTGGAAACACCATATATTTT	TRBD1	TRBJ1-3	-	TRBV30
CASTTGDYEQYF	TGTGCCAGTACGACAGGGGACTACGAGCAGTACTTC	TRBD1	TRBJ2-7	-	TRBV6-1
CASIGDRKYTEAFF	TGTGCCAGCATAGGGGACAGAAAATATACTGAAGCTTTCTTT	TRBD1	TRBJ1-1	-	TRBV6-5
CASSQIIEGHTEAFF	TGTGCCAGCAGCCAAATAATTGAGGGGCACACTGAAGCTTTCTTT	-	TRBJ1-1	once	TRBV16
CASSFIQGQANEQFF	TGTGCCAGCAGTTTTATTCAAGGACAGGCGAATGAGCAGTTCTTC	TRBD1	TRBJ2-1	-	TRBV27
CAISGGGGDYGYTF	TGTGCCATCAGCGGGGGTGGAGGGGACTATGGCTACACCTTC	-	TRBJ1-2	-	TRBV10-3
CASRRTGPPGELFF	TGTGCCAGTAGGCGGACAGGACCCCCCGGGGAGCTGTTTTTT	TRBD1	TRBJ2-2	-	TRBV19
CASSLRQTNTEAFF	TGTGCCAGCAGCCTGCGACAGACGAACACTGAAGCTTTCTTT	-	TRBJ1-1	-	TRBV3-1/TRBV3-2
CASSGRQGLNTEAFF	TGTGCCAGCAGCGGAAGACAGGGGCTGAACACTGAAGCTTTCTTT	TRBD1	TRBJ1-1	-	TRBV11-2
CASSGTRGDGTEAFF	TGTGCCAGCAGCGGGACACGGGGGGACGGGACTGAAGCTTTCTTT	-	TRBJ1-1	-	TRBV9
CSAAPGYEQYF	TGCAGTGCAGCCCCCGGTTACGAGCAGTACTTC	-	TRBJ2-7	-	TRBV20-1